The 5 T cell receptor beta chains below all came from one sample that was sequenced in a study of TIL therapy for anti-PD-1-resistant metastatic lung cancer. The libraries were made with immunoSEQ v3. Profiled with immunoSEQ multiplex PCR; TCRdb holds only in-frame clones, not every one. The repertoire consists of over 20,000 clones, with 60% to 85% occurring once and the leading ten covering almost 7.5%. The time point was: pre-treatment sample, taken before nivolumab and TIL therapy. Material: blood, obtained at baseline. These receptors were collected from a person between 30 and 79 years old with non-small cell lung cancer.

This chain uses TRBV5-6 with TRBJ2-2, with 8 bases identical to TRBD1. J lost 4 bases, V lost 2 bases, and 1 base had no gene match. This CDR3 contains 14 residues. Germline assignment: CDR1 SGHDT and CDR2 YYEEEE. In DNA, the CDR3 is TGTGCCAGCAGCTTCGACAGGGGCACCGGGGAGCTGTTTTTT. Its translation: CASSFDRGTGELFF.

This chain joins TRBV28 and TRBJ1-2, with D maybe TRBD1 (5 bases). The CDR3 has 14 amino acids. V lost 5 bases and J 2 bases, leaving 12 bases between the germline ends. From germline, CDR1 is MDHEN and CDR2 SYDVKM. Written as DNA, the CDR3 is TGTGCCAGCAGTCCCTCCGGGACGAACTATGGCTACACCTTC. It specifies CASSPSGTNYGYTF.

The chain employs TRBV28 and TRBJ2-7; D unclear. CDR3 length: 12 residues. Per germline, CDR1 MDHEN and CDR2 SYDVKM. V shed 5 bases and J shed 2 bases, with 7 bases lying between them. The CDR3 region has the DNA TGTGCCAGCAGTCGGGCCCCCTACGAGCAGTACTTC. It encodes CASSRAPYEQYF.

The chain couples TRBV19 to TRBJ1-5; TRBD1 might be the D (5 bases). V lost 4 bases and J lost 2, with 18 bases in between. CDR1 LNHDA and CDR2 SQIVND come from the germline V gene (reference sequence). The CDR3 length is 17 residues. In DNA, the CDR3 is TGTGCCAGTAGTACCACCCGACAGTACTCTGGCAATCAGCCCCAGCATTTT. Translation: CASSTTRQYSGNQPQHF.

This clone occurred a few times. The chain carries TRBV29-1 and TRBJ1-1, with TRBD1 matching 11 bases. The J segment lost 6 bases and the V segment lost 6 bases, leaving 9 bases of the junction unmatched. The CDR3 totals 14 residues. The germline V gene encodes CDR1 SQVTM and CDR2 ANQGSEA. CDR3 sequence reads: CSVGTGGSEAEAFF. The CDR3 DNA reads as TGCAGCGTAGGGACAGGGGGTTCAGAGGCTGAAGCTTTCTTT. The entire variable domain, with the rest obtained from reference TRBV29-1 and TRBJ1-1, is as follows: SAVISQKPSRDICQRGTSLTIQCQVDSQVTMMFWYRQQPGQSLTLIATANQGSEATYESGFVIDKFPISRPNLTFSTLTVSNMSPEDSSIYLCSVGTGGSEAEAFFGQGTRLTVV.